Each of the 3 T cell receptor beta chains below was sequenced from the same sample in a study of cytomegalovirus exposure and HLA in healthy donors. Produced via immunoSEQ multiplex PCR; TCRdb's table is partial and in-frame only. The data hold 150,000 to 200,000 clones, with roughly 86% observed a single time. Sequencing was carried out using PBMCs. Receptor source: a man younger than 35 in good health and CMV-seropositive.

The chain links TRBV19 to TRBJ2-5, with D perhaps matching TRBD1 (6 bases). Germline lookup yields CDR1 LNHDA and CDR2 SQIVND (reference sequence). Between the trimmed V and J ends, which lost 7 bases and 5 bases, there was a span of 17 bases. There are 14 residues in the CDR3. CDR3 in amino acids: CASKSGQLKETQYF. In DNA form, the CDR3 reads TGTGCCAGTAAATCCGGACAGTTAAAGGAGACCCAGTACTTC.

This chain joins TRBV21-1 and TRBJ1-1; the D call TRBD1 from the table was never checked on the DNA. TRBV21-1 is annotated as a pseudogene. The CDR3 extends over 19 amino acids. The chain's CDR3 is CASSKDPRRQGATDTEAFF. For the CDR3, the DNA is TGTGCCAGCAGCAAAGACCCTCGACGACAGGGAGCTACGGACACTGAAGCTTTCTTT.

The chain combines TRBV14 with TRBJ1-1; unclear D gene. V shed 1 base and J shed 6 bases, with 9 bases lying between them. The CDR3 runs to 13 residues. The germline gives CDR1 SGHDN, CDR2 FVKESK. CDR3 DNA sequence: TGTGCCAGCAGCCAAGTTGGGCAGGCTGAAGCTTTCTTT. Protein: CASSQVGQAEAFF.